The clone carrying this T cell receptor beta chain appeared once. Profiled with immunoSEQ multiplex PCR; TCRdb holds only in-frame clones, not every one. In the table there are 10,000 to 15,000 clones, around 80% of which are singletons. Drawing of blood for sampling happened at baseline, at cycle 4 day 1, and at cycle 7 day 1. This record belongs to a study of OX40 agonist ivuxolimab in advanced cancers. About the research overall: Partial responses were seen in three patients, one with hepatocellular carcinoma and two with cutaneous melanoma.

Germline trimming cut 1 base from V and 3 bases from J; bases unmatched to any gene: 14. CDR3 length: 19 residues. Germline CDR1 reads MGHRA; CDR2 reads YSYEKL. J is TRBJ2-7 and V is TRBV4-1; 11 bases are a match to TRBD2. The TCR was taken from an adult with an advanced solid tumor such as melanoma, head and neck, liver or kidney cancer. The sequences come from CD4+ or CD8+ T cells sorted from blood, collected in a trial of the OX40 agonist ivuxolimab. The CDR3 DNA follows: TGCGCCAGCAGCCAAGTAAAGGCTAGCGGGGGGTATATAAACTACGAGCAGTACTTC. It codes for CASSQVKASGGYINYEQYF.